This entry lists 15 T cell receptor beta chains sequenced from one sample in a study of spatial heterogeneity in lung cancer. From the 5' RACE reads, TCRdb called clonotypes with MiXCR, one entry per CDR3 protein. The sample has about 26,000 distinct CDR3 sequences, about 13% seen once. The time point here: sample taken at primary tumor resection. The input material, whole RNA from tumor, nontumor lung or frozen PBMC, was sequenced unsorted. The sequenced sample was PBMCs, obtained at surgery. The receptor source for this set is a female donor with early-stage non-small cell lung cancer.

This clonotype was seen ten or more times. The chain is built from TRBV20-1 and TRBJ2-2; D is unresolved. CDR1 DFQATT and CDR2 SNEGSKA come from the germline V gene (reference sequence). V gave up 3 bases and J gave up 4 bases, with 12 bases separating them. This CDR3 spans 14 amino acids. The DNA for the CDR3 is TGCAGTGCTAGTATAATGTCGGGCACCGGGGAGCTGTTTTTT. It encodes CSASIMSGTGELFF.

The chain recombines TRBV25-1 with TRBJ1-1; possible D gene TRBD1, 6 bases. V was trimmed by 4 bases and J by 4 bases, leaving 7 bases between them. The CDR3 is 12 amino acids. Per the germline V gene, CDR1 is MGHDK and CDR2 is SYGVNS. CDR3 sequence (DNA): TGTGCCAGCAGTGGAGGGGGCACTGAAGCTTTCTTT. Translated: CASSGGGTEAFF.

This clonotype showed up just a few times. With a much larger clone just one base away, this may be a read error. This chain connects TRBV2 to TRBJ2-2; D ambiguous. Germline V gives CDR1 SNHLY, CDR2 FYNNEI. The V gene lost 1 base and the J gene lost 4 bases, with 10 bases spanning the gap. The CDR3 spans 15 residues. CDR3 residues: CASSEGSSFTGELFF. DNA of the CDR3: TGTGCCAGCAGTGAAGGGAGCAGCTTCACCGGGGAGCTGTTTTTT.

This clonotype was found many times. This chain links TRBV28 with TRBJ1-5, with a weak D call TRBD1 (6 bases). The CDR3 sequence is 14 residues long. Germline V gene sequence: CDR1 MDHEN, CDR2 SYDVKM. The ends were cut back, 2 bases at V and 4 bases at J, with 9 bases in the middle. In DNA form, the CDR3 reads TGTGCCAGCAGTTTAGGGGGCGAAAATCAGCCCCAGCATTTT. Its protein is CASSLGGENQPQHF.

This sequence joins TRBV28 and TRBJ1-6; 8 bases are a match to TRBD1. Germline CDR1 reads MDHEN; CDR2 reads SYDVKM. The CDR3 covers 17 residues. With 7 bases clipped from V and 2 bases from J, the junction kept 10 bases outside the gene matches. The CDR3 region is CASTAQGASAYNSPLHF. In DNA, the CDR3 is TGTGCCAGCACCGCTCAGGGGGCAAGTGCCTATAATTCACCCCTCCACTTT.

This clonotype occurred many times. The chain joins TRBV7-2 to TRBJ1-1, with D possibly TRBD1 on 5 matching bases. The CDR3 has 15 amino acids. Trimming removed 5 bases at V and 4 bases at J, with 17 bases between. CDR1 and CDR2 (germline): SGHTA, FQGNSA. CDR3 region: CASSPTLGPGTEAFF. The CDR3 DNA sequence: TGTGCCAGCAGCCCGACGCTGGGGCCGGGCACTGAAGCTTTCTTT.

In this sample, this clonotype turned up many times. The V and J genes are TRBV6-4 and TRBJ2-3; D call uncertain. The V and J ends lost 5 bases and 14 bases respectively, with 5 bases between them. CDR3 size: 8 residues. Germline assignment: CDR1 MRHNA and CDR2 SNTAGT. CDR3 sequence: CASSRLYF. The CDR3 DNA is TGTGCCAGCAGTCGGCTGTATTTT.

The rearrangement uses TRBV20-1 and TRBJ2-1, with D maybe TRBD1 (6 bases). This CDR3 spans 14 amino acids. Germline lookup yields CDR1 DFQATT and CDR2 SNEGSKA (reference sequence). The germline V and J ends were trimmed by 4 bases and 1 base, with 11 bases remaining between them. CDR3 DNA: TGCAGTGCTACGGACAGTGTGTCCTACAATGAGCAGTTCTTC. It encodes CSATDSVSYNEQFF.

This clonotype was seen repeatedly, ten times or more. The CDR3 nucleotides read TGTGCCAGCAGCCCCGACATTGGGGGGCTACACACCGGGGAGCTGTTTTTT. It encodes CASSPDIGGLHTGELFF. V gene TRBV7-3 combines with J gene TRBJ2-2; D is tentatively TRBD1 or TRBD2 (6 bases each). The CDR3 length is 17 residues. CDR1 is SGHTA and CDR2 is FQGTGA in the germline V gene. V was shortened by 5 bases and J by 3 bases, with 19 bases between the two germline ends.

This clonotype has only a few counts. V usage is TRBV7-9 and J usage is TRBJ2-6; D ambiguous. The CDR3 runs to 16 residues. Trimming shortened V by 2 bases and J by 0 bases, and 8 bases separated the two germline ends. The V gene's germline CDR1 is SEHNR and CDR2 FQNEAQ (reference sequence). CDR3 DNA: TGTGCCAGCAGCTTATCGCAGTACTCTGGGGCCAACGTCCTGACTTTC. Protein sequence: CASSLSQYSGANVLTF.

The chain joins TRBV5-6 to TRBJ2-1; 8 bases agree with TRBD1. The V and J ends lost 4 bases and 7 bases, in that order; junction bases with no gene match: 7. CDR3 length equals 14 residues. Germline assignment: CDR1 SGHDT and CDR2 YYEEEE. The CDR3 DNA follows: TGTGCCAGCAGCGCACTGACAGGGGTAAATGAGCAGTTCTTC. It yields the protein CASSALTGVNEQFF.

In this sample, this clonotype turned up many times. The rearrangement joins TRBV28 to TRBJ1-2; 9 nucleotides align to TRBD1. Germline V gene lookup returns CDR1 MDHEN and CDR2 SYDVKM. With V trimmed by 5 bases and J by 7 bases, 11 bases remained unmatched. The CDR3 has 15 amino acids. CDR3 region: CASSLYPDRGSGYTF. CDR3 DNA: TGTGCCAGCAGTCTTTACCCCGACAGGGGGTCTGGCTACACCTTC.

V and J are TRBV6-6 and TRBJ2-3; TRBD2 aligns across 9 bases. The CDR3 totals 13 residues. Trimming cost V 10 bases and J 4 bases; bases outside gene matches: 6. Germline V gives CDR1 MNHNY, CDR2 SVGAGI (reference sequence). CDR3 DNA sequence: TGTGCCACCCGTAGCGGGAGCTCAGATACGCAGTATTTT. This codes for CATRSGSSDTQYF.

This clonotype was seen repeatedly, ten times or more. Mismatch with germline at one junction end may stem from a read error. The CDR3 sequence: CASGSVLAGGPDEKYF. The CDR3 coding sequence is TGTGCTAGTGGTTCCGTTCTAGCGGGAGGGCCGGACGAGAAGTACTTC. The rearrangement uses TRBV12-5 and TRBJ2-7; 12 bases map to TRBD2. The CDR3 consists of 16 residues. Germline V gene data show CDR1 as LGHNT and CDR2 as FRNRAP.

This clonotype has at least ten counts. In nucleotides, the CDR3 is TGCAGTGCCGCGACTAGCGGGAGGTGGGATACGCAGTATTTT. This encodes CSAATSGRWDTQYF. This sequence joins TRBV20-1 and TRBJ2-3; 13 bases match TRBD2. The ends lost 6 bases at V and 6 bases at J; junction bases unmatched: 6. Per the germline V gene, CDR1 is DFQATT and CDR2 is SNEGSKA (reference sequence). CDR3 length: 14 residues.